Sequencing of this T cell receptor (beta chain) was carried out in a study of CD8 T cells in Susac syndrome. The CDR3 loop spans 15 amino acids. The V end lost 5 bases, the J end lost 7 bases, and 20 bases lay between the germline ends. Per germline, CDR1 SGHTA and CDR2 FQGNSA. RNA totalling roughly 0.5 to 1 ug underwent reverse transcription with random hexamers. One entry per CDR3 protein, called by TCRdb with MiXCR from the immunoSEQ multiplex PCR reads. There are some 200,000 distinct CDR3 sequences in the sample; 90% to 96% occur only once, and around 0.092% lies in the top ten. This clonotype is a singleton in its sample.

The sequenced material came from CD4+ T cells from PBMCs. The genes are TRBV7-2 and TRBJ1-2; perhaps TRBD1 as D (6 bases). The source of this sequence is a human donor with Susac syndrome. The CDR3 DNA sequence: TGTGCCAGCAGCGTAAAACAGGGTAGTCTCAGTGGCTACACCTTC. As protein: CASSVKQGSLSGYTF.